This T cell receptor beta chain was captured by sequencing in a study of regulatory T cells in long-lasting Graves disease. This clonotype has just a few counts. Noted time point: newly diagnosed GD, antithyroid drugs for less than 3 months. Making the TCR library involved RNA that had been extracted from PBMCs. Arm-PCR with iRepertoire HTBI primers amplified the CDR3 regions for these TCR beta libraries. Each CDR3 protein gets one entry after TCRdb re-called the multiplex PCR reads with MiXCR. The top ten hold roughly a sixth of the sample, which has 400,000 to 500,000 distinct CDR3 sequences, 14% to 15% seen once. CDR1 and CDR2 from the germline V gene are MNHNS and SASEGT. This CDR3 is 17 amino acids long. V dropped 6 bases and J dropped 0; count of bases not matched to a gene: 6. In addition, the sample was reused for a study of T cells in Graves' hyperthyroidism and ophthalmopathy.

The clonotype was recovered from a woman in her 30s with Graves disease. The sequences come from peripheral blood mononuclear cells (PBMCs), collected at new diagnosis, from a patient treated with antithyroid drugs. V gene TRBV6-1 combines with J gene TRBJ2-2, with 11 positions matching TRBD2. This CDR3 reads CASSLTSGKSNTGELFF. In DNA, the CDR3 is TGTGCCAGCAGCTTGACTAGCGGGAAGTCGAACACCGGGGAGCTGTTTTTT.